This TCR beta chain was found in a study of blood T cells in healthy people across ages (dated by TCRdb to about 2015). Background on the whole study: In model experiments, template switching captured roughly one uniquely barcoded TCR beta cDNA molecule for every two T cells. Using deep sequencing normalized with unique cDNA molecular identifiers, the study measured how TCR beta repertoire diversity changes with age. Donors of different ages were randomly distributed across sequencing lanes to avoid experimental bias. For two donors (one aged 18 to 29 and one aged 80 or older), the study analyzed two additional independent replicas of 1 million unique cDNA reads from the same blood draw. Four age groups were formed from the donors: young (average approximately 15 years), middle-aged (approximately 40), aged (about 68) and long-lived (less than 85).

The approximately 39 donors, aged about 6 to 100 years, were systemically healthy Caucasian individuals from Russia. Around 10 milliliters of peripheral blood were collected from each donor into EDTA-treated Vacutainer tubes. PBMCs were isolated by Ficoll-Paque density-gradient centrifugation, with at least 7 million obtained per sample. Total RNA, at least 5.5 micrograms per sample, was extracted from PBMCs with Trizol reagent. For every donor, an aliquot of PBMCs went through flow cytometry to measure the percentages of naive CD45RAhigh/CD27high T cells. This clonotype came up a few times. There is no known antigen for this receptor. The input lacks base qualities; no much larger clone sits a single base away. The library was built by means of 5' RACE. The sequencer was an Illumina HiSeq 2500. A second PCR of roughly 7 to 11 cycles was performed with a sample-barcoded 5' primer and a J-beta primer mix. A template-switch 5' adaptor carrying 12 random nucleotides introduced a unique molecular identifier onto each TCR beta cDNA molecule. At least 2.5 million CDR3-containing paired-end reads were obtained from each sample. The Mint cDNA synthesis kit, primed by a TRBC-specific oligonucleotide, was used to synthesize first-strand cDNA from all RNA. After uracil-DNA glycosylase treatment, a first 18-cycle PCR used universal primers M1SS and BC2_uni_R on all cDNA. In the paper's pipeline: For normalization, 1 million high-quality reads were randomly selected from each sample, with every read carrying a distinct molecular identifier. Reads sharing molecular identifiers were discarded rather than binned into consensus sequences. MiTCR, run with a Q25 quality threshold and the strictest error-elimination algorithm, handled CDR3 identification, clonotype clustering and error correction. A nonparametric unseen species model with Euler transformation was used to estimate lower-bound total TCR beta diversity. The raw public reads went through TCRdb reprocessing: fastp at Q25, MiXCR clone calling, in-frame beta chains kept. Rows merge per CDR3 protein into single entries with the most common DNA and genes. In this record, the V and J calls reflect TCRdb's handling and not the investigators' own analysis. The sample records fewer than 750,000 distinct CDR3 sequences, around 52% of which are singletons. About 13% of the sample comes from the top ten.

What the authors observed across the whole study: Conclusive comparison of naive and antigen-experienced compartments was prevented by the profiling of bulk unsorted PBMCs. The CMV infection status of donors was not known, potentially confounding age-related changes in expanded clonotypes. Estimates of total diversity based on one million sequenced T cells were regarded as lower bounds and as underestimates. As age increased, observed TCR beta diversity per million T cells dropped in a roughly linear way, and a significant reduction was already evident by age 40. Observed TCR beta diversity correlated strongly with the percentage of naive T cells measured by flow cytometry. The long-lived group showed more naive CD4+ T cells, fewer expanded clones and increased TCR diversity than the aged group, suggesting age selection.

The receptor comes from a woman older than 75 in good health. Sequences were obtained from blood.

The CDR3 region: CASSQEWLGLAKNIQYF. The nucleotides read TGCGCCAGCAGCCAAGAATGGCTGGGGTTAGCCAAAAACATTCAGTACTTC. This chain joins TRBV4-1 to TRBJ2-4; the D gene assignment is ambiguous. V is pared back by 0 bases and J by 0 bases, with 12 bases lying between the germline termini. CDR1 MGHRA and CDR2 YSYEKL were looked up in the germline V gene. Inclusive of the bounding cysteine and phenylalanine, the CDR3 is 17 residues long. Only the CDR3 DNA is retained, 51 bases long and in frame from the first base.